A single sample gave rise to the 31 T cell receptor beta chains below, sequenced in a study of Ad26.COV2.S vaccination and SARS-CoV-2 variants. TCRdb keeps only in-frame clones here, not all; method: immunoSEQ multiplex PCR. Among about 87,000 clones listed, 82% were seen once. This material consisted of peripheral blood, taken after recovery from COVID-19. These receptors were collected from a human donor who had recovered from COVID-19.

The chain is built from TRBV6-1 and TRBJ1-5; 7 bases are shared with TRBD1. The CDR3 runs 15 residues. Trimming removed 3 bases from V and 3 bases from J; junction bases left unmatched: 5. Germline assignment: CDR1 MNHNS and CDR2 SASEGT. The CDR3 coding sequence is TGTGCCAGCAGTGAGGGGACAGCCTTCAATCAGCCCCAGCATTTT. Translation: CASSEGTAFNQPQHF.

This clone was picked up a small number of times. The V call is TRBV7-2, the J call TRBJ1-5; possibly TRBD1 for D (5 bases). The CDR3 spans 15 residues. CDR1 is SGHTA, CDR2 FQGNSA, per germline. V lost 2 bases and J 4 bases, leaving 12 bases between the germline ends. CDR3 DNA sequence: TGTGCCAGCAGCTTACAGGGAAGGAGGAATCAGCCCCAGCATTTT. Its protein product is CASSLQGRRNQPQHF.

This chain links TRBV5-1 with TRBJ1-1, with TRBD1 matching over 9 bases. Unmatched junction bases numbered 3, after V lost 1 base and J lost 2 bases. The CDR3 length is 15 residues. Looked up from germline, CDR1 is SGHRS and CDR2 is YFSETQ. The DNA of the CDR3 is TGCGCCAGCAGCTTGAAGGGACAGGGAAACACTGAAGCTTTCTTT. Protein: CASSLKGQGNTEAFF.

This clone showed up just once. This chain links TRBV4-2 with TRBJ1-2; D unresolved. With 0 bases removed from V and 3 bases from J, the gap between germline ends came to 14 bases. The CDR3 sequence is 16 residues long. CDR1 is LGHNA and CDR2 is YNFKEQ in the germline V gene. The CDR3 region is CASSQEEGNLHYGYTF. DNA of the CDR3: TGTGCCAGCAGCCAAGAGGAGGGCAACTTGCACTATGGCTACACCTTC.

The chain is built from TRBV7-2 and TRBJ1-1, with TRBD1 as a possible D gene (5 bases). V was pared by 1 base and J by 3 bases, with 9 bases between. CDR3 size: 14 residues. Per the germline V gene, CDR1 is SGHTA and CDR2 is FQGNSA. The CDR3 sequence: CASSLVRDDTEAFF. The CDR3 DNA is TGTGCCAGCAGCTTAGTCAGGGATGACACTGAAGCTTTCTTT.

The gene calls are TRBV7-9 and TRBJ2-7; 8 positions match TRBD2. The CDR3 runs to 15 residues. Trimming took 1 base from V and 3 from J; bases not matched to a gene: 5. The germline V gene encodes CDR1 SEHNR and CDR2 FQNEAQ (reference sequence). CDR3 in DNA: TGTGCCAGCAGCTTAGAAAGCGGGAGAGTCTACGAGCAGTACTTC. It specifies CASSLESGRVYEQYF.

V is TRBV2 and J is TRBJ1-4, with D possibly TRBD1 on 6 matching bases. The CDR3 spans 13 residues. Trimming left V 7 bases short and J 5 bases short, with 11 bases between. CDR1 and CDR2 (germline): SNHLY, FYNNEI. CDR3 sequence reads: CASKDSLNEKLFF. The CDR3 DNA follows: TGTGCCAGCAAGGACAGCTTAAATGAAAAACTGTTTTTT.

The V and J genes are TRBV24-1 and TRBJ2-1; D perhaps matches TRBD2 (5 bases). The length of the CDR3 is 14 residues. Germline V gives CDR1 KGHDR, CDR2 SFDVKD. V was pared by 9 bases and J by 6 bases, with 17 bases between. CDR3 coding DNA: TGTGCCACCGGAGGATGGTGGTCCACCAATGAGCAGTTCTTC. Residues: CATGGWWSTNEQFF.

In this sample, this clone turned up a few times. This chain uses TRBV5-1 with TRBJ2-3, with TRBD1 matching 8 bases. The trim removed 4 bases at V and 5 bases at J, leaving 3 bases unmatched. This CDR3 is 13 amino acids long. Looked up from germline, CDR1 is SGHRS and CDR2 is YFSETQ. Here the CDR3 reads CASSRQGLDTQYF. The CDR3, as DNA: TGCGCCAGCAGCCGACAGGGGTTAGATACGCAGTATTTT.

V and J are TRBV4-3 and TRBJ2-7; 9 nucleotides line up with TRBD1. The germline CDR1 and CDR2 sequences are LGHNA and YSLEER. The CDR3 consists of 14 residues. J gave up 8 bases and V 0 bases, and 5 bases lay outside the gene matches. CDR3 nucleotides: TGCGCCAGCAGCCAAGACGGGGGACAGGGCCAGCAGTACTTC. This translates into CASSQDGGQGQQYF.

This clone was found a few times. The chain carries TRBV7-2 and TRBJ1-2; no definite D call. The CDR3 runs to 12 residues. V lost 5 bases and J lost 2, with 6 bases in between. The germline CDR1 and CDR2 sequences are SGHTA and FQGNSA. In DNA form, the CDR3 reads TGTGCCAGCAGCCCGGGAAACTATGGCTACACCTTC. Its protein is CASSPGNYGYTF. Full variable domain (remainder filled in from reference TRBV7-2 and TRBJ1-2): GAGVSQSPSNKVTEKGKDVELRCDPISGHTALYWYRQSLGQGLEFLIYFQGNSAPDKSGLPSDRFSAERTGGSVSTLTIQRTQQEDSAVYLCASSPGNYGYTFGSGTRLTVV.

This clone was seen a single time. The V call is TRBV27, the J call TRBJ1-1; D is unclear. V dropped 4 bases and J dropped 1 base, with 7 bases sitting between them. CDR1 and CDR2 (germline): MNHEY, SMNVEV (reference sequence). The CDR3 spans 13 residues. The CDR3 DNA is TGTGCCAGCAGTTCCCTGGGGAACACTGAAGCTTTCTTT. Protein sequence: CASSSLGNTEAFF.

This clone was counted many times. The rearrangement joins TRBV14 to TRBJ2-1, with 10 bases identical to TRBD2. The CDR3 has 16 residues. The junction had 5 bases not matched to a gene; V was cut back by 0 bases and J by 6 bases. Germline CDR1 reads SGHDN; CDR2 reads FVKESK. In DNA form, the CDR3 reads TGTGCCAGCAGCCAAGACCAACTAGCGGGACGCAATGAGCAGTTCTTC. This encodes CASSQDQLAGRNEQFF.

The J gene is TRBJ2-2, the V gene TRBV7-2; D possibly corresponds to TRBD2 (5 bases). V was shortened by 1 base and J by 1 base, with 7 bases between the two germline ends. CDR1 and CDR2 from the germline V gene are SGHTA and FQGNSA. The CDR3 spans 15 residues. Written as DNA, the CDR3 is TGTGCCAGCAGCTTAGATCGGGGGAACACCGGGGAGCTGTTTTTT. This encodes CASSLDRGNTGELFF.

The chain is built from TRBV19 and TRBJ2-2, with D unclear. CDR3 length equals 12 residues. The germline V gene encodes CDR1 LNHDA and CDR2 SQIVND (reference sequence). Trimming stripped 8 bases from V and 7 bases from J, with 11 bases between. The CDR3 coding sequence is TGTGCCAGTCATTTTTCGAGCGGGGAGCTGTTTTTT. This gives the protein CASHFSSGELFF.

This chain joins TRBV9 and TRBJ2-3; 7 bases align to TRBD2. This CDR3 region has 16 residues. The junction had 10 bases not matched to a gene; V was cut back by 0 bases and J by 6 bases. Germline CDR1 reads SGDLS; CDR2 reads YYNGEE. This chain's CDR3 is CASSVVGGGPGDTQYF. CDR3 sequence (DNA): TGTGCCAGCAGCGTAGTCGGGGGAGGGCCCGGCGATACGCAGTATTTT.

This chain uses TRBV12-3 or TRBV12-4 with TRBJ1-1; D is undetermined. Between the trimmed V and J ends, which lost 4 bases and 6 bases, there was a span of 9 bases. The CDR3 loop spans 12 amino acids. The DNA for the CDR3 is TGTGCCAGCAGTTGGAGTAGCTCTGAAGCTTTCTTT. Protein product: CASSWSSSEAFF.

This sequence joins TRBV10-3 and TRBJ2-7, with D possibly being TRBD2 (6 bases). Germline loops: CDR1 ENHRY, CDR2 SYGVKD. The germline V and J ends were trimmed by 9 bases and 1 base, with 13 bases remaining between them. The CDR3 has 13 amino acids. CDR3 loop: CAMGTAPSYEQYF. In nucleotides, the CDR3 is TGTGCCATGGGGACTGCACCGTCCTACGAGCAGTACTTC.

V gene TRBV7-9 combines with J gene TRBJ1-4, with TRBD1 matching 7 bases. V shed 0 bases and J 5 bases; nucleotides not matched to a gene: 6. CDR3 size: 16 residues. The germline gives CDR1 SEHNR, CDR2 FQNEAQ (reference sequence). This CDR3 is CASSLALATGNEKLFF. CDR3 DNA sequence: TGTGCCAGCAGCTTAGCGCTAGCGACAGGGAATGAAAAACTGTTTTTT.

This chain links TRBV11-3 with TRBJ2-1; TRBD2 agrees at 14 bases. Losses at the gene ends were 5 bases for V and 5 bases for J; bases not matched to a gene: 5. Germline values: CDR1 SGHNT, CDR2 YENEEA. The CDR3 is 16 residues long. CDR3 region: CASSPPGLAGDNEQFF. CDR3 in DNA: TGTGCCAGCAGCCCGCCGGGACTAGCGGGAGACAATGAGCAGTTCTTC. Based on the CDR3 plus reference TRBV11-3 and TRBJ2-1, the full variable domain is EAGVVQSPRYKIIEKKQPVAFWCNPISGHNTLYWYLQNLGQGPELLIRYENEEAVDDSQLPKDRFSAERLKGVDSTLKIQPAELGDSAVYLCASSPPGLAGDNEQFFGPGTRLTVL.

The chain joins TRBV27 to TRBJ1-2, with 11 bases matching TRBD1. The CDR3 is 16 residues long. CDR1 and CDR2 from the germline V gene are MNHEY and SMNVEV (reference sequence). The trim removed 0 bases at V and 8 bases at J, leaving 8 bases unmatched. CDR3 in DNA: TGTGCCAGCAGTTTATCGCCCCGGACAGGGGGCGGGGGCTACACCTTC. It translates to CASSLSPRTGGGGYTF.

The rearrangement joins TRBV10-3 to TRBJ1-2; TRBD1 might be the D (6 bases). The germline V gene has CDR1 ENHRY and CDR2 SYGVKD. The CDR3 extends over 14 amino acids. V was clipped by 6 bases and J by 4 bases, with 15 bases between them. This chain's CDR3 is CAISLDRLGYGYTF. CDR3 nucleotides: TGTGCCATCAGCCTAGACAGGTTGGGCTATGGCTACACCTTC.

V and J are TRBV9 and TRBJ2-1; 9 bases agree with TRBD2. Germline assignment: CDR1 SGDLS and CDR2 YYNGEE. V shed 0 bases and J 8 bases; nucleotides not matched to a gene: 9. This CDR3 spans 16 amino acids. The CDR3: CASSVVASGIRDEQFF. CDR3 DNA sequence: TGTGCCAGCAGCGTAGTTGCTAGCGGGATAAGGGATGAGCAGTTCTTC.

Written as DNA, the CDR3 is TGTGCCAGCAGCTTGGGAGCCGGGACAGGCTACGAGCAGTACTTC. As protein: CASSLGAGTGYEQYF. The chain couples TRBV7-3 to TRBJ2-7; 8 nucleotides line up with TRBD1. Germline-derived CDR1 and CDR2 are SGHTA and FQGTGA. V shed 3 bases and J 3 bases; nucleotides not matched to a gene: 7. The CDR3 extends over 15 amino acids.

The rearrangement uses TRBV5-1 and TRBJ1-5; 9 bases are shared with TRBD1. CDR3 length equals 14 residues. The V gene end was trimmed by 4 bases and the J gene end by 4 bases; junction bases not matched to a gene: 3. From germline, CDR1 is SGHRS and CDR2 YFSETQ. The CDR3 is CASSTGQGNQPQHF. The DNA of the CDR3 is TGCGCCAGCAGCACAGGACAGGGGAATCAGCCCCAGCATTTT.

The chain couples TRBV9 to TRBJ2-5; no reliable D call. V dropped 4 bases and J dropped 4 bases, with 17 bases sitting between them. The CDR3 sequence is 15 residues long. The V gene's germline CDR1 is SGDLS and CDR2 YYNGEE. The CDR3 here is CASSLRHGEGETQYF. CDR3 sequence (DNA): TGTGCCAGCAGCCTCCGTCACGGAGAAGGAGAGACCCAGTACTTC.

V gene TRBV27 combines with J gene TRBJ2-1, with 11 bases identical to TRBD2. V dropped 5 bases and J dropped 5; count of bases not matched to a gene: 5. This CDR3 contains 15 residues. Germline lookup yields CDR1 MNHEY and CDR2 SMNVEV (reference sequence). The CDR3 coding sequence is TGTGCCAGCAGTCCCAGACTAGCGGGGAACAATGAGCAGTTCTTC. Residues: CASSPRLAGNNEQFF.

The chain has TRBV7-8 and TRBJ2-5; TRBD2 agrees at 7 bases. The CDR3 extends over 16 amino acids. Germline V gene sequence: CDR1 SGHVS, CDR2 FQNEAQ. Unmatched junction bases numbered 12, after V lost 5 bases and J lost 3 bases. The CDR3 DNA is TGTGCCAGCAGCCAACCTCGACTAGCAGCAGAAGAGACCCAGTACTTC. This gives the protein CASSQPRLAAEETQYF.

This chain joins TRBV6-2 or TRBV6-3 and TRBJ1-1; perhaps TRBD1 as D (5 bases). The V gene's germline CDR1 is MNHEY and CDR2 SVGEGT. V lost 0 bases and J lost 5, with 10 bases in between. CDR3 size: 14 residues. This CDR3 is CASSYSQGGTEAFF. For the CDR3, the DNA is TGTGCCAGCAGTTACTCGCAGGGTGGGACTGAAGCTTTCTTT.

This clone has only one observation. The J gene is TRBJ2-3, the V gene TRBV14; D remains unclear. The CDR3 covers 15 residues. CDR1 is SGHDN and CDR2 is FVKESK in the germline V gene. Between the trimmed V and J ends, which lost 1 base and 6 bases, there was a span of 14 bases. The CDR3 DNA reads TGTGCCAGCAGCCAAGGGCGTTTCCCTCCGGATACGCAGTATTTT. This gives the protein CASSQGRFPPDTQYF.

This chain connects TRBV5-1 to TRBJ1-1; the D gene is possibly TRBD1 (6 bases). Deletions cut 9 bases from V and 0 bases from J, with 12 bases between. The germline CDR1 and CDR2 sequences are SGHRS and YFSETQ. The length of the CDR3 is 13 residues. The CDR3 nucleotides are TGCGCCACGAGGGACACTTTGAACACTGAAGCTTTCTTT. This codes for CATRDTLNTEAFF.